This T cell receptor (beta chain) stems from a study of blood T cell repertoires in COVID-19. Across the study: Some COVID-19 samples were acute and others convalescent; all came from the United States, Italy and Spain. PBMCs, B-cell-depleted T cells, or T cells provided the cDNA or gDNA that made up the material.

This clone was found once. Authors' methods: Reference gene primer amplification gave nucleated cell count estimates. Sequenced by immunoSEQ multiplex PCR; TCRdb stores in-frame clones only, minus some. That table furnishes V, J and clone size, whereas the DNA furnished D and trimming. The sample includes 80,000 to 100,000 clones, around 93% seen only once; the top ten take about 1.7%. Trimming pared 0 bases from V and 0 bases from J, leaving 13 bases between. CDR3 length: 17 residues. Germline values: CDR1 WSHSY, CDR2 SAAADI. The sequence was obtained from a human donor with active COVID-19. The donor label of this sample is uncertain. V is TRBV10-2 and J is TRBJ2-3, with a tentative D call TRBD1 (6 bases). Sequenced: peripheral blood. DNA for the CDR3: TGCGCCAGCAGTGAGTCGAAGGAGGACAGAAGCACAGATACGCAGTATTTT. Its protein product is CASSESKEDRSTDTQYF.